Detailed here is one TCR beta chain. Its cognate antigen is unknown. This record comes from a study of OX40 agonist ivuxolimab in advanced cancers. Study as a whole: As their treatment, patients were administered ivuxolimab, an agonistic anti-OX40 (CD134) antibody. Patients with hepatocellular carcinoma, melanoma, renal cell or head and neck cancer made up the dose-escalation patients. General study results and limits: More expanded clones were found, on average, in CD8+ than in CD4+ T cells. Some of the lowest clonal expansion was seen in partial responders at 0.1-3.0 mg/kg.

There are 14 residues in the CDR3. CDR1 is SNHLY, CDR2 FYNNEI, per germline. With 7 bases clipped from V and 4 bases from J, the junction kept 5 bases outside the gene matches. Some clones are missing from TCRdb's copy, which holds only in-frame ones; the method was immunoSEQ multiplex PCR. Of roughly 100,000 clones in the sample, about 90% were seen once. The sample consisted of CD4+ or CD8+ T cells sorted from blood, taken in a trial of the OX40 agonist ivuxolimab. The chain recombines TRBV2 with TRBJ2-1; TRBD1 matches at 9 bases. The sequence was collected from an adult with an advanced solid tumor such as melanoma, head and neck, liver or kidney cancer. The CDR3 here is CASNRDRDYNEQFF. The CDR3 DNA follows: TGTGCCAGCAACCGGGACAGGGATTACAATGAGCAGTTCTTC.